The 5 T cell receptor beta chains below were found in one sample sequenced in a study of T cell responses to AZD1222 COVID-19 vaccine (dated by TCRdb to the early 2020s). The intended sense of this specimen's time point label: baseline before first vaccination. The library was generated by the immunoSEQ multiplex PCR assay. TCRdb limited this immuneACCESS table to in-frame rearrangements with V and J called. A share of clones is missing; checked studies link under half to unresolved V genes, and the rest is unexplained. For this sample there are 100,000 to 150,000 clones; around 89% appear just once. The top ten clones comprise 4.2% of the sample. Sequences were derived from peripheral blood, sampled on day 0 of AZD1222 vaccination. These receptor sequences come from an adult in good health.

The J gene is TRBJ1-2, the V gene TRBV27; 9 positions agree with TRBD1. CDR3 length equals 13 residues. Germline CDR1 reads MNHEY; CDR2 reads SMNVEV (reference sequence). V lost 6 bases to trimming and J lost 6 bases; unmatched junction nucleotides: 5. CDR3 protein: CASREGQGDGYTF. CDR3 nucleotide sequence: TGTGCCAGCAGGGAGGGACAGGGAGATGGCTACACCTTC.

The gene calls are TRBV29-1 and TRBJ1-1; D ambiguous. The germline V gene encodes CDR1 SQVTM and CDR2 ANQGSEA. Trimming removed 5 bases at V and 1 base at J, with 5 bases between. CDR3 length equals 11 residues. CDR3 sequence (DNA): TGCAGCGTTTTTAAGAACACTGAAGCTTTCTTT. It codes for CSVFKNTEAFF.

The rearrangement links TRBV7-3 to TRBJ2-7; the D gene is possibly TRBD2 (6 bases). The V end was cut by 8 bases, the J end by 3 bases, with 17 bases between. The CDR3 is made up of 14 amino acids. CDR1 SGHTA and CDR2 FQGTGA come from the germline V gene. The CDR3 nucleotides read TGTGCCAGCGCCCCCGGGACTTCCCTCTACGAGCAGTACTTC. Translated: CASAPGTSLYEQYF.

This chain links TRBV4-3 with TRBJ2-3; 12 nucleotides agree with TRBD2. Germline V gene sequence: CDR1 LGHNA, CDR2 YSLEER. V was clipped by 0 bases and J by 6 bases; unmatched bases: 7. The CDR3 contains 17 residues. CDR3 in amino acids: CASSQDGPSGGADTQYF. The CDR3 nucleotides are TGCGCCAGCAGCCAAGATGGGCCTAGCGGGGGGGCCGATACGCAGTATTTT.

The gene calls are TRBV27 and TRBJ2-5; D remains ambiguous. V dropped 8 bases and J dropped 1 base, with 14 bases sitting between them. The germline V gene encodes CDR1 MNHEY and CDR2 SMNVEV (reference sequence). The CDR3 is 14 residues long. The CDR3 DNA follows: TGTGCCAGCCTCCCGGGCCACCCCCAAGAGACCCAGTACTTC. Its protein is CASLPGHPQETQYF.